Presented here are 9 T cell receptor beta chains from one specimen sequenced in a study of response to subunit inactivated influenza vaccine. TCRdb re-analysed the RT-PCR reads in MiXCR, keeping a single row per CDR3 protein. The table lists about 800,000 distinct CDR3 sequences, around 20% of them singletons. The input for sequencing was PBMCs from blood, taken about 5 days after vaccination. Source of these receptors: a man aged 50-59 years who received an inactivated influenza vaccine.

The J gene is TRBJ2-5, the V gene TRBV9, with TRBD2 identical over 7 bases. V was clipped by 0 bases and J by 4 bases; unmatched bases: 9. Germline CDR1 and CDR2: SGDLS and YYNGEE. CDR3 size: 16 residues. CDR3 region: CASSVESGLAAETQYF. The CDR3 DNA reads TGTGCCAGCAGCGTAGAGTCGGGGCTAGCGGCAGAGACCCAGTACTTC.

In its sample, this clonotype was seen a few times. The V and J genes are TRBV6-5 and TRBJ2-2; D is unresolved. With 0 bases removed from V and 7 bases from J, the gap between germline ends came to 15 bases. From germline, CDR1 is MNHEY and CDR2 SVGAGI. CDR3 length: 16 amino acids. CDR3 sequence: CASSYSNLGRGGELFF. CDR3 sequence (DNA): TGTGCCAGCAGTTACTCTAATTTGGGTCGAGGCGGGGAGCTGTTTTTT.

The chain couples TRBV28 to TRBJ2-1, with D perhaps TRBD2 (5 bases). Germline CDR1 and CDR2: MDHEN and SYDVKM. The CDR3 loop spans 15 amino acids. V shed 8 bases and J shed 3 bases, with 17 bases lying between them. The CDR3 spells CASGPLAEIYNEQFF. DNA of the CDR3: TGTGCCAGCGGACCCCTAGCAGAGATCTACAATGAGCAGTTCTTC.

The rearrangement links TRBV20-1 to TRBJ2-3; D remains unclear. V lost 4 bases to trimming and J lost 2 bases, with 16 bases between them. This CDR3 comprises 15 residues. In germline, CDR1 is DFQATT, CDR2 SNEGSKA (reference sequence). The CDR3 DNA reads TGCAGTGCTATTCGGCCTGTGGGGTTCACAGATACGCAGTATTTT. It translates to CSAIRPVGFTDTQYF.

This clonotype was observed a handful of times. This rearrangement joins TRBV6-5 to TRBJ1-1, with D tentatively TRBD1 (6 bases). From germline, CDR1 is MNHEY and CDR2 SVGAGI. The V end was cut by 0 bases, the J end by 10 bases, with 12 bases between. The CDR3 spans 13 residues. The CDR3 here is CASSYSRGQRAFF. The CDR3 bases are TGTGCCAGCAGTTACTCTCGGGGGCAACGAGCTTTCTTT.

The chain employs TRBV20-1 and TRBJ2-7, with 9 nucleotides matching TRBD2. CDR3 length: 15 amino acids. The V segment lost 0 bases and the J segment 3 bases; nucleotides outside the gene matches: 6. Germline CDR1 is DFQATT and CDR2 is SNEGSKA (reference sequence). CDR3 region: CSARDPASGVYEQYF. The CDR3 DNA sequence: TGCAGTGCTAGAGATCCGGCTAGCGGGGTCTACGAGCAGTACTTC.

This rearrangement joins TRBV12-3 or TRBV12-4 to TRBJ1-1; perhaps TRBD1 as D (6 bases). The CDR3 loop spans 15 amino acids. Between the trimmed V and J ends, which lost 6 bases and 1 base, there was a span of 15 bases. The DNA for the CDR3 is TGTGCCAGCAGGCCGTCCGGGACACCGAACACTGAAGCTTTCTTT. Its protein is CASRPSGTPNTEAFF.

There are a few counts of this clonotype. CDR3 region: CSVPGWLVEDRSTDTQYF. In DNA, the CDR3 is TGCAGTGTCCCTGGTTGGTTAGTTGAGGACAGGAGCACAGATACGCAGTATTTT. The J gene is TRBJ2-3, the V gene TRBV20-1, with 7 bases matching TRBD1. The CDR3 contains 18 residues. Per the germline V gene, CDR1 is DFQATT and CDR2 is SNEGSKA (reference sequence). The trim removed 7 bases at V and 0 bases at J, leaving 19 bases unmatched.

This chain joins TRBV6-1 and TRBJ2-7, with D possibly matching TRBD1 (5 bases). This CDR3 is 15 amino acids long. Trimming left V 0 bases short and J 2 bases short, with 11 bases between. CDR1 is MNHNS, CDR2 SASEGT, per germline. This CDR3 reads CASSEASPGPYEQYF. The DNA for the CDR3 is TGTGCCAGCAGTGAAGCGTCTCCAGGGCCCTACGAGCAGTACTTC.